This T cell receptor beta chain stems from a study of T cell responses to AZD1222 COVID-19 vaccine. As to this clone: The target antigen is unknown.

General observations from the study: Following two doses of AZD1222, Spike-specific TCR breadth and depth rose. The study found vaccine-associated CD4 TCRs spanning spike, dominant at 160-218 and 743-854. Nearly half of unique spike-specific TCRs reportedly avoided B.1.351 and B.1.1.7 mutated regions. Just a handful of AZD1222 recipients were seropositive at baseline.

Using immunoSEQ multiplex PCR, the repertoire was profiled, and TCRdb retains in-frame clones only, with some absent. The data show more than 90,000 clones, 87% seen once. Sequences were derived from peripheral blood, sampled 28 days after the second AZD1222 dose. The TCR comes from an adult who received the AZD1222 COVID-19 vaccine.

CDR3 DNA: TGTGCCAGCTCACTCTCGACGTCGGGACGGAGGCACACAGATACGCAGTATTTT. It specifies CASSLSTSGRRHTDTQYF. This sequence joins TRBV18 and TRBJ2-3; the D gene could be TRBD1 or TRBD2 (5 bases each). The CDR3 length is 18 residues. CDR1 is KGHSH, CDR2 LQKENI, per germline. V was trimmed by 4 bases and J by 2 bases, leaving 22 bases between them.